The 15 T cell receptor beta chains below were found in one sample sequenced in a study of control samples from healthy donors and cancer patients. Generated by immunoSEQ multiplex PCR, the TCRdb table keeps only in-frame clones and is missing some. The data hold approximately 86,000 clones, with 85% to 95% observed a single time. The specimen was blood. The receptor set was obtained from a woman aged 30 to 39 in good health.

The chain combines TRBV3-1 (or the pseudogene TRBV3-2) with TRBJ1-5; possible D gene TRBD1, 5 bases. This CDR3 is 15 amino acids long. In germline, CDR1 is LGHDT, CDR2 YNNKEL (reference sequence). Trimming took 1 base from V and 4 from J, leaving 11 bases between them. CDR3 in DNA: TGTGCCAGCAGCCAAGCCGGGACCCTAAATCAGCCCCAGCATTTT. Translated, it gives CASSQAGTLNQPQHF.

This clone is a singleton in its sample. The chain recombines TRBV6-5 with TRBJ1-6; no reliable D call. The CDR3 contains 13 residues. Trimming took 6 bases from V and 7 from J, leaving 10 bases between them. The germline V gene has CDR1 MNHEY and CDR2 SVGAGI. Here the CDR3 reads CASSREKNSPLHF. CDR3 nucleotide sequence: TGTGCCAGCAGCCGAGAGAAGAATTCACCCCTCCACTTT.

V and J are TRBV4-1 and TRBJ1-2, with a possible D match to TRBD1 (5 bases). CDR3 size: 14 residues. The germline V gene encodes CDR1 MGHRA and CDR2 YSYEKL. Trimming pared 4 bases from V and 4 bases from J, leaving 13 bases between. The CDR3 here is CASSPASGTYGYTF. In DNA form, the CDR3 reads TGCGCCAGCAGCCCCGCCTCTGGGACCTATGGCTACACCTTC.

This rearrangement joins TRBV7-9 to TRBJ2-5; TRBD1 matches at 10 bases. The CDR3 has 16 amino acids. Germline loops: CDR1 SEHNR, CDR2 FQNEAQ (reference sequence). Losses at the gene ends were 5 bases for V and 2 bases for J; bases not matched to a gene: 8. The DNA of the CDR3 is TGTGCCAGCAGCCCCCGAGGACAGGGGGGGCAAGAGACCCAGTACTTC. As protein: CASSPRGQGGQETQYF.

J is TRBJ1-2 and V is TRBV11-2, with D unclear. The V and J ends lost 1 base and 6 bases respectively, with 9 bases between them. Germline V gene lookup returns CDR1 SGHAT and CDR2 FQNNGV. The CDR3 is 13 residues long. CDR3 residues: CASSLAPINGYTF. CDR3 DNA sequence: TGTGCCAGCAGCTTAGCCCCAATAAATGGCTACACCTTC. Full variable domain (rest looked up from reference TRBV11-2 and TRBJ1-2): EAGVAQSPRYKIIEKRQSVAFWCNPISGHATLYWYQQILGQGPKLLIQFQNNGVVDDSQLPKDRFSAERLKGVDSTLKIQPAKLEDSAVYLCASSLAPINGYTFGSGTRLTVV.

The chain employs TRBV12-3 or TRBV12-4 and TRBJ1-2; no clear D. The CDR3 is 12 amino acids. V lost 5 bases to trimming and J lost 9 bases, with 13 bases between them. CDR3: CASSLDLGRYTF. CDR3 DNA sequence: TGTGCCAGCAGTCTAGACTTGGGCCGCTACACCTTC.

V is TRBV19 and J is TRBJ2-3, with 9 bases lining up with TRBD1. The CDR3 consists of 14 residues. V shed 6 bases and J 5 bases; nucleotides not matched to a gene: 6. Germline CDR1 reads LNHDA; CDR2 reads SQIVND (reference sequence). The CDR3 region has the DNA TGTGCCAGTAGGCCTGGGACAGGGAGAGATACGCAGTATTTT. It is translated as CASRPGTGRDTQYF.

The chain joins TRBV28 to TRBJ1-1; D ambiguous. V was cut by 4 bases and J by 0 bases, with 27 bases left in between. CDR3 length: 20 amino acids. Per germline, CDR1 MDHEN and CDR2 SYDVKM. The CDR3 region is CASSYILKAYSSRLNTEAFF. The CDR3 coding sequence is TGTGCCAGCAGTTATATCCTCAAGGCTTACAGCTCCAGGTTGAACACTGAAGCTTTCTTT.

The CDR3 region has the DNA TGTGCCAGCATCCCTCCGGGCGGGCGAGACTATGGCTACACCTTC. The encoded protein is CASIPPGGRDYGYTF. The genes are TRBV28 and TRBJ1-2; no clear D. Trimming cost V 7 bases and J 3 bases, with 18 bases left between them. There are 15 residues in the CDR3. Germline V lookup: CDR1 MDHEN, CDR2 SYDVKM.

The chain joins TRBV4-1 to TRBJ1-4; perhaps TRBD1 as D (5 bases). The CDR3 extends over 15 amino acids. The V gene's germline CDR1 is MGHRA and CDR2 YSYEKL. Between the trimmed V and J ends, which lost 2 bases and 3 bases, there was a span of 10 bases. CDR3 loop: CASSQPGTSNEKLFF. The CDR3, as DNA: TGCGCCAGCAGCCAACCCGGGACCTCTAATGAAAAACTGTTTTTT.

This rearrangement joins TRBV6-5 to TRBJ1-3; D unresolved. CDR3 length equals 16 residues. Trimming left V 2 bases short and J 0 bases short, with 11 bases between. Germline V gene lookup returns CDR1 MNHEY and CDR2 SVGAGI. CDR3 amino acids: CASSYAPLISGNTIYF. As DNA, the CDR3 is TGTGCCAGCAGTTACGCCCCCTTGATCTCTGGAAACACCATATATTTT.

The chain is built from TRBV19 and TRBJ1-1; 7 nucleotides align to TRBD1. The germline V gene has CDR1 LNHDA and CDR2 SQIVND (reference sequence). This CDR3 spans 15 amino acids. The V segment lost 5 bases and the J segment 2 bases; nucleotides outside the gene matches: 8. The CDR3 region is CASSGRQGSNTEAFF. In nucleotides, the CDR3 is TGTGCCAGTAGTGGCCGACAGGGAAGTAACACTGAAGCTTTCTTT.

V usage is TRBV7-9 and J usage is TRBJ1-2; D call uncertain. Per germline, CDR1 SEHNR and CDR2 FQNEAQ (reference sequence). Trimming cost V 4 bases and J 2 bases, with 14 bases left between them. The CDR3 contains 15 residues. For the CDR3, the DNA is TGTGCCAGCAGCTCCACGGCAGTAACCAACTATGGCTACACCTTC. This sequence encodes CASSSTAVTNYGYTF.

The V gene is TRBV3-1 (or the pseudogene TRBV3-2), the J gene TRBJ1-5; possibly TRBD1 for D (5 bases). V was shortened by 3 bases and J by 6 bases, with 12 bases between the two germline ends. CDR1 is LGHDT and CDR2 is YNNKEL in the germline V gene (reference sequence). The CDR3 length is 14 residues. The CDR3 nucleotides read TGTGCCAGCAGCCAGGGCAGGGCTAGTCAGCCCCAGCATTTT. Translated, it gives CASSQGRASQPQHF.

The gene calls are TRBV10-3 and TRBJ2-7; D may be TRBD2 (6 bases). The CDR3 contains 16 residues. Germline CDR1 ENHRY, CDR2 SYGVKD. V gave up 0 bases and J gave up 6 bases, with 18 bases separating them. This CDR3 is CAISESGGSRLGEQYF. The DNA for the CDR3 is TGTGCCATCAGTGAGTCGGGGGGTAGCAGACTCGGCGAGCAGTACTTC.